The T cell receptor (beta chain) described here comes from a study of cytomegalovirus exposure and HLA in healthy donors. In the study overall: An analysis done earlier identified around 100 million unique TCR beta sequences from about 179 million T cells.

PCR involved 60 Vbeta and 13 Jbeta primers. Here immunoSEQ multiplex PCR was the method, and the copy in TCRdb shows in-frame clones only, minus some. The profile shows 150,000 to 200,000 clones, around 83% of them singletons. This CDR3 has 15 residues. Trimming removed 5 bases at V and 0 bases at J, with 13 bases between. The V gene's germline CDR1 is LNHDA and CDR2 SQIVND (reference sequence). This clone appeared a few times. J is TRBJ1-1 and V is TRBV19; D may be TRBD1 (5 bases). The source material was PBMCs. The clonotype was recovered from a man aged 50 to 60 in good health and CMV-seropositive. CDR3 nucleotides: TGTGCCAGTAGTGGGTCAGACAGAGTGAACACTGAAGCTTTCTTT. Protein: CASSGSDRVNTEAFF.